Listed here is a single T cell receptor beta chain. Compared with germline, one end of the junction differs, possibly owing to a read error. CDR3 length equals 16 residues. Germline CDR1 reads ENHRY; CDR2 reads SYGVKD. TCRdb ran MiXCR on the 5' RACE reads and lists one entry per CDR3 protein. The data contain 40,000 to 50,000 distinct CDR3 sequences, about a tenth of them singletons. It was from 2 million PBMCs stored at -80 C that the unsorted libraries were obtained. The data were taken from a study of neurological immune-mediated disorders. Material for sequencing was PBMCs. This TCR derives from a woman in her forties with HTLV-1-associated myelopathy (HAM/TSP). The V and J genes are TRBV10-3 and TRBJ2-3; D is undetermined. CDR3 nucleotides: TGTGCCACCAGTGAGCCCAAAGGGTCATTTGCGGATACGCAGTATTTT. Amino acid sequence: CATSEPKGSFADTQYF.